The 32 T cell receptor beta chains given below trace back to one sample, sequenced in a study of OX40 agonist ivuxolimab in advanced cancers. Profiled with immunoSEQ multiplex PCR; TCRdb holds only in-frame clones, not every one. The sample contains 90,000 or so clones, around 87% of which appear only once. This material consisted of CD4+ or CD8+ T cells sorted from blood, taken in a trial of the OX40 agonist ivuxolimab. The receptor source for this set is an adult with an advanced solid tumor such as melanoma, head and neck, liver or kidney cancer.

The CDR3 loop is CAWSTRLAEQYF. In DNA form, the CDR3 reads TGTGCCTGGAGTACCAGACTAGCGGAGCAGTACTTC. The chain uses TRBV30 and TRBJ2-7, with 8 bases aligning to TRBD2. CDR3 length: 12 residues. The trim removed 2 bases at V and 7 bases at J, leaving 4 bases unmatched. Germline V CDR1 and CDR2: GTSNPN, SVGIG (reference sequence).

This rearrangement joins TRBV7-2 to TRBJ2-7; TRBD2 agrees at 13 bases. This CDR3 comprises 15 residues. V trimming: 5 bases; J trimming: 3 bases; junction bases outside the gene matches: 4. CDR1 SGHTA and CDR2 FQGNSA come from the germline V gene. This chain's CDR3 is CASSLGLAGSYEQYF. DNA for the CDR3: TGTGCCAGCAGCCTGGGACTAGCGGGAAGCTACGAGCAGTACTTC. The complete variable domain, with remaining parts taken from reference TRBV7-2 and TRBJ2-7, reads GAGVSQSPSNKVTEKGKDVELRCDPISGHTALYWYRQSLGQGLEFLIYFQGNSAPDKSGLPSDRFSAERTGGSVSTLTIQRTQQEDSAVYLCASSLGLAGSYEQYFGPGTRLTVT.

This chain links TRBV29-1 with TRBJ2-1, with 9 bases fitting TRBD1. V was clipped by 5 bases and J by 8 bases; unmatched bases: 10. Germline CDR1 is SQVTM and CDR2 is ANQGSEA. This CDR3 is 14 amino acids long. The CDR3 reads CSVQIRGQGDEQFF. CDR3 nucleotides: TGCAGCGTTCAAATCCGGGGACAGGGCGATGAGCAGTTCTTC.

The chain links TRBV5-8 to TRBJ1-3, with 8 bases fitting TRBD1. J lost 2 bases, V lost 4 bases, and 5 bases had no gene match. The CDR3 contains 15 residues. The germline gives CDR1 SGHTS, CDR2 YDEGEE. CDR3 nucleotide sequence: TGTGCCAGCAGCGCGGACAGGGTCACTGGAAACACCATATATTTT. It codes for CASSADRVTGNTIYF.

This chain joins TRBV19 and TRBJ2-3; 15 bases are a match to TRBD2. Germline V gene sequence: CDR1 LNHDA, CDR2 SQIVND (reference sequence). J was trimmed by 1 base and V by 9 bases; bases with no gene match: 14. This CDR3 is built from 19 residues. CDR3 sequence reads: CASTFTGTSGRYGTDTQYF. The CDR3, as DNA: TGTGCCAGCACGTTCACCGGGACTAGCGGGAGGTACGGCACAGATACGCAGTATTTT.

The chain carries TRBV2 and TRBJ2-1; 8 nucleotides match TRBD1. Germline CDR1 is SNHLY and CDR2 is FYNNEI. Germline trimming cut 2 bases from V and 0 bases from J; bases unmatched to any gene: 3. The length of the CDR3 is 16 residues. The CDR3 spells CASSENRGISYNEQFF. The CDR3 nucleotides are TGTGCCAGCAGTGAAAACAGGGGGATCTCCTACAATGAGCAGTTCTTC.

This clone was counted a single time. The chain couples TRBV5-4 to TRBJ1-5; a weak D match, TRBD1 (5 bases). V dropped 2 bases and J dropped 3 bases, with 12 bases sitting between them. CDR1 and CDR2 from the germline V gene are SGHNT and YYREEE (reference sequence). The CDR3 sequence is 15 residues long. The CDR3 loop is CASSLSPGVNQPQHF. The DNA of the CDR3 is TGTGCCAGCAGCTTATCCCCGGGGGTCAATCAGCCCCAGCATTTT.

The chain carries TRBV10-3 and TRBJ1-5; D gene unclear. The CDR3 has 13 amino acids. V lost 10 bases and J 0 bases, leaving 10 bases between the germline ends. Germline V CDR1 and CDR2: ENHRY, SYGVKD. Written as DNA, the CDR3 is TGTGCCACCGGGCCCTATAGCAATCAGCCCCAGCATTTT. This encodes CATGPYSNQPQHF.

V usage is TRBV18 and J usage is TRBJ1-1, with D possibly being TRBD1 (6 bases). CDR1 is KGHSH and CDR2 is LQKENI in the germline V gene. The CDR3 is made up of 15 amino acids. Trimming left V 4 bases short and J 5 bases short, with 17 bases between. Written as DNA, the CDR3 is TGTGCCAGCTCACGGACGGAGGGGGGGGAAACTGAAGCTTTCTTT. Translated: CASSRTEGGETEAFF.

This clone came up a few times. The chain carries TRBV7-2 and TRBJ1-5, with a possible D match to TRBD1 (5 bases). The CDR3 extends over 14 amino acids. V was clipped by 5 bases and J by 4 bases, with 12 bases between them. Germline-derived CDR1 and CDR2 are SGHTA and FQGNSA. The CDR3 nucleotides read TGTGCCAGCAGCCAACAGGCGCTTAATCAGCCCCAGCATTTT. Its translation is CASSQQALNQPQHF.

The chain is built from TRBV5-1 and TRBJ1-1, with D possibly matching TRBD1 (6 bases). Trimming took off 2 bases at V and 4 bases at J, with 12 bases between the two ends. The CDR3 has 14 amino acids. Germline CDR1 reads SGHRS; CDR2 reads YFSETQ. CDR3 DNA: TGCGCCAGCAGCTTTGGGGGCGTCGGCACTGAAGCTTTCTTT. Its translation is CASSFGGVGTEAFF.

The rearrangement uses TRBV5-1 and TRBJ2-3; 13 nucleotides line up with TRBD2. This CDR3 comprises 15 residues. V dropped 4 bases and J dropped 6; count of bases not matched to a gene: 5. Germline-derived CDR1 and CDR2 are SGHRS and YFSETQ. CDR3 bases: TGCGCCAGCAGCCGGACTAGCGGGAGTGGGGATACGCAGTATTTT. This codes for CASSRTSGSGDTQYF.

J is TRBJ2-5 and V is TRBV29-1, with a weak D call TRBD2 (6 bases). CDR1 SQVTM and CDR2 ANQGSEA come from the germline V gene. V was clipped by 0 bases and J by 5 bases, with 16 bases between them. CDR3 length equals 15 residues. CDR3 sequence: CSVEDGGRGRETQYF. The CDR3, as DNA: TGCAGCGTTGAAGACGGTGGCAGAGGGAGGGAGACCCAGTACTTC.

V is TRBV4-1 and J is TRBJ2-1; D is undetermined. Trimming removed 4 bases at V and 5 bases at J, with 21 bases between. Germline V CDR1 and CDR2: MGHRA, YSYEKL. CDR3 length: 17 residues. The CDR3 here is CASSRSLDIRNNNEQFF. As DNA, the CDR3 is TGCGCCAGCAGCCGCTCCCTCGACATCCGGAATAACAATGAGCAGTTCTTC.

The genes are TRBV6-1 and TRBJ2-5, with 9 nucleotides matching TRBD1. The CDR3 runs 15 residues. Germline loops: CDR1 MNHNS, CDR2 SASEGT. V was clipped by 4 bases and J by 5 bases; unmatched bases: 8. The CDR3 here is CASSGMGQGLETQYF. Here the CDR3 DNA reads TGTGCCAGCAGTGGGATGGGACAGGGATTGGAGACCCAGTACTTC.

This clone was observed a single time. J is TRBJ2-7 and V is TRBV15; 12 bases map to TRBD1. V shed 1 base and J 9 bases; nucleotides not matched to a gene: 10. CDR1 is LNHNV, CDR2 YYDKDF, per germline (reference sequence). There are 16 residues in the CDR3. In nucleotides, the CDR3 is TGTGCCACCAGCAGAGGGGGACAGGGGGCGATAATCGGGCAGTACTTC. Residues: CATSRGGQGAIIGQYF.

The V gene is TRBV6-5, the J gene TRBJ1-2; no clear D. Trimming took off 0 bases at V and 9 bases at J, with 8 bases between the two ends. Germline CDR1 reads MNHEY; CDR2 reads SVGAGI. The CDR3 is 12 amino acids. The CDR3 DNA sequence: TGTGCCAGCAGTTACTCGACGGATAGCTACACCTTC. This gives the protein CASSYSTDSYTF.

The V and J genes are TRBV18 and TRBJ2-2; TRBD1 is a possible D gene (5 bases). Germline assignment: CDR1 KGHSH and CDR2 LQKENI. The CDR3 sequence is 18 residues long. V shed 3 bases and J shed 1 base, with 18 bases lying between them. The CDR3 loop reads CASSPPGATRGNTGELFF. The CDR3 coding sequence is TGTGCCAGCTCACCCCCTGGGGCCACCCGAGGGAACACCGGGGAGCTGTTTTTT. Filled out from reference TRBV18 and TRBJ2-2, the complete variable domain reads NAGVMQNPRHLVRRRGQEARLRCSPMKGHSHVYWYRQLPEEGLKFMVYLQKENIIDESGMPKERFSAEFPKEGPSILRIQQVVRGDSAAYFCASSPPGATRGNTGELFFGEGSRLTVL.

For the CDR3, the DNA is TGTGCCAGCAGCGTAGACGCAAGTTCCTCCTACGAGCAGTACGTC. It codes for CASSVDASSSYEQYV. V is TRBV9 and J is TRBJ2-7; D is unclear. The germline V gene encodes CDR1 SGDLS and CDR2 YYNGEE. V lost 0 bases and J 0 bases, leaving 10 bases between the germline ends. This CDR3 region has 15 residues.

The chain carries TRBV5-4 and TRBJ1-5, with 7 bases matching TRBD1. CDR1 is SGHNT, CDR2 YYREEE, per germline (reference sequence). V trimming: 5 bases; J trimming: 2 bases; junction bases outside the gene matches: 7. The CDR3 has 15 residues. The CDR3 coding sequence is TGTGCCAGCAGACAGGGGCCGGATGGCAATCAGCCCCAGCATTTT. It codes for CASRQGPDGNQPQHF.

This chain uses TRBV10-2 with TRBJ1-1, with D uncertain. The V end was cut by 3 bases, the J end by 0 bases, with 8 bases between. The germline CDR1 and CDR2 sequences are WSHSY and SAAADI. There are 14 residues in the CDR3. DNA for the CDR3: TGCGCCAGCAGTGAAAGGCAGATGAACACTGAAGCTTTCTTT. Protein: CASSERQMNTEAFF.

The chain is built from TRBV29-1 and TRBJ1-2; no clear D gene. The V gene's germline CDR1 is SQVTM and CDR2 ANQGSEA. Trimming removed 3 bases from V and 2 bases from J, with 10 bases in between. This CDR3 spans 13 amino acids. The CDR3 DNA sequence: TGCAGCGTTGACGGGGAGGAAAACTATGGCTACACCTTC. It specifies CSVDGEENYGYTF.

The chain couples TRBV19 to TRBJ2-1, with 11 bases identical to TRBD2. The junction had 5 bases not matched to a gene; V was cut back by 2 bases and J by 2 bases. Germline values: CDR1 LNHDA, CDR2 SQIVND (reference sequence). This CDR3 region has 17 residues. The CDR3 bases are TGTGCCAGTAGTATAATAGAGACTAGCGGGACCTACAATGAGCAGTTCTTC. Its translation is CASSIIETSGTYNEQFF.

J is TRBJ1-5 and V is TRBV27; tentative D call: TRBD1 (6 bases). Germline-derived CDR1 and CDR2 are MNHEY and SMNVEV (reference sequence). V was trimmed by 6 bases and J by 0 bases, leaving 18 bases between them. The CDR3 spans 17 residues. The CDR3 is CASSPRTDSYSNQPQHF. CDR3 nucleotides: TGTGCCAGCAGCCCCAGGACAGACTCATATAGCAATCAGCCCCAGCATTTT.

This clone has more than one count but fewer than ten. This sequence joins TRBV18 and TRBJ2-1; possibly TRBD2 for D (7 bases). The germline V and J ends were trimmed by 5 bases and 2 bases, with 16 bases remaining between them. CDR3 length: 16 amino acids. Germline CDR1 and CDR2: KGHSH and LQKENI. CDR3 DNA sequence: TGTGCCAGCTCATCTCCTAGGGGGGGGGCCTACAATGAGCAGTTCTTC. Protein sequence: CASSSPRGGAYNEQFF.

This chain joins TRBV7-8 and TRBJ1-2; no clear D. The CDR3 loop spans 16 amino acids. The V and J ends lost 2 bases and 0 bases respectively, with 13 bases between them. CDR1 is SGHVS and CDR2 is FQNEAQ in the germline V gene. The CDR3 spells CASSLRRFGPNYGYTF. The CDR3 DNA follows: TGTGCCAGCAGCTTACGCAGGTTCGGGCCTAACTATGGCTACACCTTC.

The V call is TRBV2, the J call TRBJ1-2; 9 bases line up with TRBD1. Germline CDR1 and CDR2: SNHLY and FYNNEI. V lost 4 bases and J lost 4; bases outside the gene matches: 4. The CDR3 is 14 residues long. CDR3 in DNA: TGTGCCAGCAGTGTACAGGGGGCCATCTATGGCTACACCTTC. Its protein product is CASSVQGAIYGYTF.

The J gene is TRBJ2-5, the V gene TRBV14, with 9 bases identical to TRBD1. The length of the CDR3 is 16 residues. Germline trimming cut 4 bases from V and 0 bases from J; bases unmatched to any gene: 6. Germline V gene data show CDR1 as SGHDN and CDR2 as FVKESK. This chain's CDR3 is CASSPRDRVHQETQYF. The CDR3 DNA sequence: TGTGCCAGCAGCCCCCGGGACAGGGTGCACCAAGAGACCCAGTACTTC.

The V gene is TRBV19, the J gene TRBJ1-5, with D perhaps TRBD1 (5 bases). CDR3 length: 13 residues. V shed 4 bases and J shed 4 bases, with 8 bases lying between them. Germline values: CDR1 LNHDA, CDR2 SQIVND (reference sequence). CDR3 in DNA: TGTGCCAGTAGTACGTCAGGGAATCAGCCCCAGCATTTT. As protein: CASSTSGNQPQHF.

The CDR3 loop is CASSVVGARSGYTF. Here the CDR3 DNA reads TGTGCCAGCAGTGTCGTGGGCGCGCGGTCTGGCTACACCTTC. This sequence joins TRBV2 and TRBJ1-2; no firm D call. Germline loops: CDR1 SNHLY, CDR2 FYNNEI. Trimming left V 4 bases short and J 7 bases short, with 16 bases between. The CDR3 has 14 residues.

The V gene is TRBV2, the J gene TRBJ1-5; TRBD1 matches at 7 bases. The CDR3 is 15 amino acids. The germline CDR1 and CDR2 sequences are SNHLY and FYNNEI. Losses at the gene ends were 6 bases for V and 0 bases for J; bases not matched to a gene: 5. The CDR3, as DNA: TGTGCCAGCAGCGCTACAGGGGTTAGCAATCAGCCCCAGCATTTT. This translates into CASSATGVSNQPQHF.

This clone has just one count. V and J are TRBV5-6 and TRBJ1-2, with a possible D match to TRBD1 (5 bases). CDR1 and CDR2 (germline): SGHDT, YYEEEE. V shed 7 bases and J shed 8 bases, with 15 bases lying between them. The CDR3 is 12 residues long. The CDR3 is CASAPGRGGYTF. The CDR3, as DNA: TGTGCCAGCGCCCCAGGGCGGGGCGGCTACACCTTC.